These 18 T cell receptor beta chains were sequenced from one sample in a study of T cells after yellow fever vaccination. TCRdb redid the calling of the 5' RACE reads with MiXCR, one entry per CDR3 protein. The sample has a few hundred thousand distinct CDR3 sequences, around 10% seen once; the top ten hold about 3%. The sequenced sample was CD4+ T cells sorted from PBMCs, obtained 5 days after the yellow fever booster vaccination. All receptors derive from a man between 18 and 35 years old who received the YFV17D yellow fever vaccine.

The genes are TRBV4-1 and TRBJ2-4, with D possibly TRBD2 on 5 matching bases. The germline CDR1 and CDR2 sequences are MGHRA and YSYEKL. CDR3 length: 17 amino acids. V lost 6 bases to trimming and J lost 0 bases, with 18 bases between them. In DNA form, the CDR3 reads TGCGCCAGCAGTCTAGCCATCATCTCCGTAGCCAAAAACATTCAGTACTTC. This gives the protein CASSLAIISVAKNIQYF.

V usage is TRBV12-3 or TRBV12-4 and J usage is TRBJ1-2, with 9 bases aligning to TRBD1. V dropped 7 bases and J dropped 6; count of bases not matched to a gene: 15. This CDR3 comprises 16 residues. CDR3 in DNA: TGTGCCAGCACCCAAATGGGACAGGGACGTAGTAATGGCTACACCTTC. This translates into CASTQMGQGRSNGYTF.

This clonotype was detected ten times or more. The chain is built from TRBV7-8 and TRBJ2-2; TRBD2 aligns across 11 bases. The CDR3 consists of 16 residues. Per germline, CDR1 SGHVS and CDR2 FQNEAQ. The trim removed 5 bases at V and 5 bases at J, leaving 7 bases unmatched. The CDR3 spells CASSGSGGAETGELFF. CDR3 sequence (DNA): TGTGCCAGCAGCGGTAGCGGGGGGGCCGAAACCGGGGAGCTGTTTTTT.

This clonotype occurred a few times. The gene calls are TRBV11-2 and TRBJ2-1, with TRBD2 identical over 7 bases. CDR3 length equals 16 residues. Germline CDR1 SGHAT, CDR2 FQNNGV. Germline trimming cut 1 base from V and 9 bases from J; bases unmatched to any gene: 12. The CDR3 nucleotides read TGTGCCAGCAGCTTAGCAAGCGGGGTATGGGAACGTGAGCAGTTCTTC. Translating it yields CASSLASGVWEREQFF.

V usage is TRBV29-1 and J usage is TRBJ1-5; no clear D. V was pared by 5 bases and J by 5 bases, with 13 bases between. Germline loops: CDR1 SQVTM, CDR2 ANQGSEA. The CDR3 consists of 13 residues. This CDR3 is CSVSDGQDQPQHF. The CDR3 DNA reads TGCAGCGTTTCGGATGGGCAAGATCAGCCCCAGCATTTT.

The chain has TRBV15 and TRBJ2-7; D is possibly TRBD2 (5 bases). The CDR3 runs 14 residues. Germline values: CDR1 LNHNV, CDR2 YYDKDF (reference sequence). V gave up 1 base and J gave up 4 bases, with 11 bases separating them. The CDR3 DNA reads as TGTGCCACCAGCAGAGGCGATCGGGGTTACGAGCAGTACGTC. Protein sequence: CATSRGDRGYEQYV.

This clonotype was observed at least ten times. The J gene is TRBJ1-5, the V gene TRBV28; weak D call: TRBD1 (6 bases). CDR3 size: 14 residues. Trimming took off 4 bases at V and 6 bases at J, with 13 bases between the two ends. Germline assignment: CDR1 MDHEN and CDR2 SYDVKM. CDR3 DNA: TGTGCCAGCAGTTCCCCGGGGGCGGGTCAGCCCCAGCATTTT. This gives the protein CASSSPGAGQPQHF.

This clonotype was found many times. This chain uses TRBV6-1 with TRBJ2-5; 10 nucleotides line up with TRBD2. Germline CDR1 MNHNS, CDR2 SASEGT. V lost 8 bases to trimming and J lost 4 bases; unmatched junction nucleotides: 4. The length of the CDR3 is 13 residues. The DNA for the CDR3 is TGTGCCAGCGGCAAGCGGGGGGGAGAGACCCAGTACTTC. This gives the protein CASGKRGGETQYF.

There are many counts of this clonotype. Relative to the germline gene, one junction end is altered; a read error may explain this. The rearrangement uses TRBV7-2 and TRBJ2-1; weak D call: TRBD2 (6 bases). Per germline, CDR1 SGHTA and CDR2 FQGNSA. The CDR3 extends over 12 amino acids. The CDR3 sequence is CASSQKTSPAPF. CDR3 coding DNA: TGTGCCAGCAGCCAGAAAACTAGCCCAGCCCCCTTC.

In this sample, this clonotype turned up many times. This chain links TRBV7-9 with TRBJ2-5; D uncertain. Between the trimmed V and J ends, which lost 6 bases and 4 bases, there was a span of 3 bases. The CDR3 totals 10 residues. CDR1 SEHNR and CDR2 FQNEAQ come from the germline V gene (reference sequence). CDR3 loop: CASSPETQYF. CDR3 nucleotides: TGTGCCAGCAGTCCAGAGACCCAGTACTTC.

CDR3 nucleotides: TGTGCCAGCAGCCCACAGGGGGCGGGGGATGAGCAGTTCTTC. It codes for CASSPQGAGDEQFF. V is TRBV7-3 and J is TRBJ2-1, with 9 bases matching TRBD1. Trimming took 5 bases from V and 8 from J; bases not matched to a gene: 7. Germline CDR1 reads SGHTA; CDR2 reads FQGTGA. This CDR3 contains 14 residues.

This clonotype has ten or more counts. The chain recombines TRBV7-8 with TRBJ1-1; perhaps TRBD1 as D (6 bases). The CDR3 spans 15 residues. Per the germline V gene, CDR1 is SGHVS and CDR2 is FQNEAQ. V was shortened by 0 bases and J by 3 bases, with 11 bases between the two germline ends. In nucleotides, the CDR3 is TGTGCCAGCAGCTTAGCGTCGGGGGCCTACACTGAAGCTTTCTTT. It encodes CASSLASGAYTEAFF.

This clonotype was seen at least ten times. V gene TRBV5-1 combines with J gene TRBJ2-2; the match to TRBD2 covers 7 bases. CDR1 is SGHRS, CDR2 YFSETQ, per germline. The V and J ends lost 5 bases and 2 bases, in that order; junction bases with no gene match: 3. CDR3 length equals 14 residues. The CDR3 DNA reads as TGCGCCAGCAGGCTAGCGGCTAACACCGGGGAGCTGTTTTTT. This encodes CASRLAANTGELFF.

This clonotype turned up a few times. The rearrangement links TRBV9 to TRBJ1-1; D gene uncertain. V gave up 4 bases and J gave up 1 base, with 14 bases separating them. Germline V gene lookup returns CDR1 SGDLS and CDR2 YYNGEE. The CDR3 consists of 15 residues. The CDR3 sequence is CASSPNRAPNTEAFF. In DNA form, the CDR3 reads TGTGCCAGCAGCCCTAACCGGGCCCCGAACACTGAAGCTTTCTTT.

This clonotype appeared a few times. DNA of the CDR3: TGTGCCAGCAATAGCGGGAGAGCTAGGAGGGGCACAGATACGCAGTATTTT. Encoded protein: CASNSGRARRGTDTQYF. The chain is built from TRBV12-3 or TRBV12-4 and TRBJ2-3, with 9 bases matching TRBD2. The CDR3 runs to 17 residues. The V and J ends lost 7 bases and 1 base, in that order; junction bases with no gene match: 12.

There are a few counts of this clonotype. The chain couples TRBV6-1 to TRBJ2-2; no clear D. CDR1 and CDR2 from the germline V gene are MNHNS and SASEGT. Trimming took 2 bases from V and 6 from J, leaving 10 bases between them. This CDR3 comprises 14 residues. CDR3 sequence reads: CASSEMSGAGELFF. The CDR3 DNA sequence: TGTGCCAGCAGTGAAATGTCTGGGGCCGGGGAGCTGTTTTTT.

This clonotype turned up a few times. The CDR3 protein is CASSFRRAGNTIYF. The CDR3 coding sequence is TGTGCCAGCAGTTTTAGACGGGCTGGAAACACCATATATTTT. The rearrangement uses TRBV12-3 or TRBV12-4 and TRBJ1-3, with D hard to call. V lost 3 bases, J lost 2 bases, and 8 bases lay in between. CDR3 length: 14 residues.

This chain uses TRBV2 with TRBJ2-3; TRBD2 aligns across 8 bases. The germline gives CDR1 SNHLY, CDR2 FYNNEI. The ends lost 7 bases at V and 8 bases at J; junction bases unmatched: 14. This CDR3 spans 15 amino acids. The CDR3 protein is CASIVQAISGGTQYF. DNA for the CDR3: TGTGCCAGCATAGTACAGGCAATCAGCGGGGGTACGCAGTATTTT.